Listed below are T cell receptor beta chains from one sample, sequenced in a study of graft-versus-host responses after intestinal transplantation. Sequencing used immunoSEQ multiplex PCR; TCRdb keeps in-frame clones, though not all of them. Seen here are approximately 15,000 clones, under 85% observed once, and the top ten hold around 4%. The sample in question was ileum tissue, obtained 27 days after intestinal transplant. The receptors here all came from a human patient who received an intestinal transplant, so some T cells may come from the graft donor. Both conserved end residues are part of each CDR3. D genes are given only for firm matches. Where a row states a size, it is once, few, many or the class of an expanded clone; other rows omit it.

cdr3_nt: TGTGCCAGCAGTCCCCAGTCGGGGGGGACAGATACGCAGTATTTT
cdr3_aa: CASSPQSGGTDTQYF
v_call: TRBV28
j_call: TRBJ2-3
clone_size: -
d_call: TRBD2

cdr3_nt: TGTGCCAGCAGTTCCCGGCCGTCGGGAAACAATGAGCAGTTCTTC
cdr3_aa: CASSSRPSGNNEQFF
v_call: TRBV27
j_call: TRBJ2-1
clone_size: -
d_call: -

cdr3_nt: TGTGCCAGCAGCTTAGTACGGCCCGGGGCTGAAGCTTTCTTT
cdr3_aa: CASSLVRPGAEAFF
v_call: TRBV11-2
j_call: TRBJ1-1
clone_size: -
d_call: -

cdr3_nt: TGCGCCAGCAGCCAAGTGTGGGGGGGCCTGAATGAGCAGTTCTTC
cdr3_aa: CASSQVWGGLNEQFF
v_call: TRBV4-1
j_call: TRBJ2-1
clone_size: -
d_call: -

cdr3_nt: TGCGCCAGCAGCCAAGGTCGCGGACAGAACACAGATACGCAGTATTTT
cdr3_aa: CASSQGRGQNTDTQYF
v_call: TRBV4-3
j_call: TRBJ2-3
clone_size: few
d_call: -

cdr3_nt: TGCGCCAGCAGAGTCCTCCGGGGTTCGAGAGGGTCACCCCTCCACTTT
cdr3_aa: CASRVLRGSRGSPLHF
v_call: TRBV10-1
j_call: TRBJ1-6
clone_size: -
d_call: -

cdr3_nt: TGTGCCATCAGTGAAGGGACAGGGGGGTTGGAGACCCAGTACTTC
cdr3_aa: CAISEGTGGLETQYF
v_call: TRBV10-3
j_call: TRBJ2-5
clone_size: -
d_call: TRBD1

cdr3_nt: TGTGCCAGCAGCCGTATCCGGACAGATGAAGCTTTCTTT
cdr3_aa: CASSRIRTDEAFF
v_call: TRBV7-8
j_call: TRBJ1-1
clone_size: -
d_call: -

cdr3_nt: TGTGCCAGCAAACTAGGGCTATTCGAGACCCAGTACTTC
cdr3_aa: CASKLGLFETQYF
v_call: TRBV27
j_call: TRBJ2-5
clone_size: -
d_call: -

cdr3_nt: TGTGCCAGCAGTTCCGGGGACAATCAGCCCCAGCATTTT
cdr3_aa: CASSSGDNQPQHF
v_call: TRBV28
j_call: TRBJ1-5
clone_size: few
d_call: -

cdr3_nt: TGTGCCAGCAGCCAAGACGAGGGAGATTATGGCTACACCTTC
cdr3_aa: CASSQDEGDYGYTF
v_call: TRBV4-2
j_call: TRBJ1-2
clone_size: -
d_call: -

cdr3_nt: TGTGCCTGGAGTGCCCTAGCGGGGGGGCGAGAGACCCAGTACTTC
cdr3_aa: CAWSALAGGRETQYF
v_call: TRBV30
j_call: TRBJ2-5
clone_size: -
d_call: TRBD2

cdr3_nt: TGCGCCAGCAGCTTGGTTGCCAGGGCCCACTCTGGGGCCAACGTCCTGACTTTC
cdr3_aa: CASSLVARAHSGANVLTF
v_call: TRBV5-1
j_call: TRBJ2-6
clone_size: once
d_call: -

cdr3_nt: TGCGCCAGCAGCTTCTCTAGCTCCTATAATTCACCCCTCCACTTT
cdr3_aa: CASSFSSSYNSPLHF
v_call: TRBV5-1
j_call: TRBJ1-6
clone_size: medium-sized
d_call: -

cdr3_nt: TGTGCCACCAGCAGAGATAGGGAGGCTGGAAACACCATATATTTT
cdr3_aa: CATSRDREAGNTIYF
v_call: TRBV15
j_call: TRBJ1-3
clone_size: -
d_call: -

cdr3_nt: TGTGCCAGCAGTCTAGGGACAGGGAGTAATCAGCCCCAGCATTTT
cdr3_aa: CASSLGTGSNQPQHF
v_call: TRBV2
j_call: TRBJ1-5
clone_size: once
d_call: TRBD1

cdr3_nt: TGTGCCAGCAGTGAAAGGGGGGGGGAGGCTCTGAACACTGAAGCTTTCTTT
cdr3_aa: CASSERGGEALNTEAFF
v_call: TRBV6-1
j_call: TRBJ1-1
clone_size: -
d_call: -

cdr3_nt: TGTGCCACCAGCGAGTGGAGGGGAGGGACTGAAGCTTTCTTT
cdr3_aa: CATSEWRGGTEAFF
v_call: TRBV15
j_call: TRBJ1-1
clone_size: few
d_call: -

cdr3_nt: TGTGCCAGCAGCTTAACCAGGGAAAGTGGCTACACCTTC
cdr3_aa: CASSLTRESGYTF
v_call: TRBV7-3
j_call: TRBJ1-2
clone_size: -
d_call: -

cdr3_nt: TGTGCCAGCAGCGCGGGACAGGCGTTGGTATCACCCCTCCACTTT
cdr3_aa: CASSAGQALVSPLHF
v_call: TRBV28
j_call: TRBJ1-6
clone_size: few
d_call: TRBD1